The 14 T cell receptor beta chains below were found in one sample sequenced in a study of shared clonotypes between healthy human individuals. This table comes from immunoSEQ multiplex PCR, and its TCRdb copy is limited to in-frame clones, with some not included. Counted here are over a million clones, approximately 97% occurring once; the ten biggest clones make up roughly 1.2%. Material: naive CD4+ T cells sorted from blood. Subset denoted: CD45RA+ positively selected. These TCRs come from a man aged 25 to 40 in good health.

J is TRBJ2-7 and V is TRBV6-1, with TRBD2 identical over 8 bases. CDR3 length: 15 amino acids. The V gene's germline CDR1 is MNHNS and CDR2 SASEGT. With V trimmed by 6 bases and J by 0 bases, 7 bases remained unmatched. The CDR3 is CASRGLAPSSYEQYF. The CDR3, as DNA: TGTGCCAGCAGAGGACTAGCACCGAGCTCCTACGAGCAGTACTTC.

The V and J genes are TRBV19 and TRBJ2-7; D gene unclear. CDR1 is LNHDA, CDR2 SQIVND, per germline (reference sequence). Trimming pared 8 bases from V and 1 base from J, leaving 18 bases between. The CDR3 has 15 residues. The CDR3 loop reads CASSPRDLSSYEQYF. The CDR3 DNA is TGTGCCAGTTCCCCCCGTGACCTTTCTTCCTACGAGCAGTACTTC.

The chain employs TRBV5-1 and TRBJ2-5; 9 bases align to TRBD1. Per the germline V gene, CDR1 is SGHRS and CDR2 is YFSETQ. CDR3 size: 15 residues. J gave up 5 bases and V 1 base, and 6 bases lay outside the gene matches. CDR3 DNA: TGCGCCAGCAGCTTGAGACAGGGGGGGAAGGAGACCCAGTACTTC. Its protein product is CASSLRQGGKETQYF.

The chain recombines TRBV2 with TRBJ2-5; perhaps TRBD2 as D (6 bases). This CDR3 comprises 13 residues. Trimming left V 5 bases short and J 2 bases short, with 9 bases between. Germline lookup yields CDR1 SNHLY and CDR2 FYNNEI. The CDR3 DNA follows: TGTGCCAGCAGTCGGGAGTTTCAAGAGACCCAGTACTTC. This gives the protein CASSREFQETQYF. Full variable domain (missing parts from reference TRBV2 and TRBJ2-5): EPEVTQTPSHQVTQMGQEVILRCVPISNHLYFYWYRQILGQKVEFLVSFYNNEISEKSEIFDDQFSVERPDGSNFTLKIRSTKLEDSAMYFCASSREFQETQYFGPGTRLLVL.

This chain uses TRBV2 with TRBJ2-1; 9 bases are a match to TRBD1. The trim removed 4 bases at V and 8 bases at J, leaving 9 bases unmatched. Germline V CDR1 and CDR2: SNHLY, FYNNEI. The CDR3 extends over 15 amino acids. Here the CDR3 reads CASSVGQGRIDEQFF. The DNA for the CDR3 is TGTGCCAGCAGTGTGGGACAGGGAAGGATCGATGAGCAGTTCTTC.

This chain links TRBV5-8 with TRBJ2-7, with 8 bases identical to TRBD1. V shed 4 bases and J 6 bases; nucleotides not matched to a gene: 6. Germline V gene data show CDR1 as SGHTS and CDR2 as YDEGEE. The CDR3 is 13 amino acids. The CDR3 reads CASSRDRFFEQYF. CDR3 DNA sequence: TGTGCCAGCAGCCGGGACAGGTTCTTCGAGCAGTACTTC. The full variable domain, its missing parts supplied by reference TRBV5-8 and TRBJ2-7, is EAGVTQSPTHLIKTRGQQATLRCSPISGHTSVYWYQQALGLGLQFLLWYDEGEERNRGNFPPRFSGRQFPNYSSELNVNALELEDSALYLCASSRDRFFEQYFGPGTRLTVT.

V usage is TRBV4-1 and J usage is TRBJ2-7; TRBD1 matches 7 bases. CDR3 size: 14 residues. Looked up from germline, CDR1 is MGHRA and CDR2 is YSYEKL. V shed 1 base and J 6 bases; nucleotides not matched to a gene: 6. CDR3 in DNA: TGCGCCAGCAGCCAAGGGTCGGGACAGACCGAGCAGTACTTC. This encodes CASSQGSGQTEQYF.

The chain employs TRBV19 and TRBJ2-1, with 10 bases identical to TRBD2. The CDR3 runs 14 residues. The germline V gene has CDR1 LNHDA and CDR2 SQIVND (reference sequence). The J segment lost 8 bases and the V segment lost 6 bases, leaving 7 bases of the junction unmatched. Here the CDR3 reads CASRRLAGVHEQFF. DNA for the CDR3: TGTGCCAGTAGAAGACTAGCGGGTGTTCATGAGCAGTTCTTC.

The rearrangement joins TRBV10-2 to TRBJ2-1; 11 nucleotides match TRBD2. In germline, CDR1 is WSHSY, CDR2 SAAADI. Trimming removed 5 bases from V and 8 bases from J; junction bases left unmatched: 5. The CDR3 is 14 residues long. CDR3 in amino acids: CASSIAGGGYEQFF. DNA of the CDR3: TGCGCCAGCAGTATAGCGGGAGGGGGGTATGAGCAGTTCTTC.

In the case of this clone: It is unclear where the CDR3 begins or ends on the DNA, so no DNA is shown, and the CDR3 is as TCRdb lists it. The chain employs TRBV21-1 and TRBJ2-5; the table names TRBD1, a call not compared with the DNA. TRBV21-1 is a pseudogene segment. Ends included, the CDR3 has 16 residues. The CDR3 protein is CASRTFGRGSLETQYF.

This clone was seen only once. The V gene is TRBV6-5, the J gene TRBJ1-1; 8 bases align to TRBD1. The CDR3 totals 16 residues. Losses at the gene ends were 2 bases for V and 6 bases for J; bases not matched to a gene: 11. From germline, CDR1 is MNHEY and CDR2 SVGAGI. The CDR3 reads CASSYVRGQGGAEAFF. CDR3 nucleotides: TGTGCCAGCAGTTACGTCCGAGGACAGGGTGGGGCTGAAGCTTTCTTT.

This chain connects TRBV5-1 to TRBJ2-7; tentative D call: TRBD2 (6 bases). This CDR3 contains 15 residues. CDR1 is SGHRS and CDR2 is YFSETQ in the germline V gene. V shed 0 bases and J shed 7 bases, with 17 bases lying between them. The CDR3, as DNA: TGCGCCAGCAGCTTGGCCGGTAGGGGCGCGGGGGAGCAGTACTTC. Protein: CASSLAGRGAGEQYF.

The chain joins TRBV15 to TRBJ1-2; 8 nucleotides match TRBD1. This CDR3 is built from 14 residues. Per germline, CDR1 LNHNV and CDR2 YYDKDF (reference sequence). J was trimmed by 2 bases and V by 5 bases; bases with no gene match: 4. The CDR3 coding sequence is TGTGCCACCAGCGGGGACAGGAAGAACTATGGCTACACCTTC. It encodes CATSGDRKNYGYTF.

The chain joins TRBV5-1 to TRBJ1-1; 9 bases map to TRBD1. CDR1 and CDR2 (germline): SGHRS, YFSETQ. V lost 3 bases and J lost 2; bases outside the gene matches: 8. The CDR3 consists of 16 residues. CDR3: CASSSGQGMVNTEAFF. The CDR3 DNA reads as TGCGCCAGCAGCTCCGGACAGGGGATGGTAAACACTGAAGCTTTCTTT.